These 28 T cell receptor beta chains originate from one sample sequenced in a study of blood T cell repertoires in COVID-19 (TCRdb year 2020). The library came from the immunoSEQ multiplex PCR assay. TCRdb retrieved this table from immuneACCESS and kept in-frame rearrangements only. Not all clones are present; in checked studies, unresolved V genes account for under half, and no reason is known for the remainder. This sample has approximately 210,000 clones in its table, and about 91% of those were observed once. The ten largest make up about 1.5% of the sample. Sequencing was done on a sample of peripheral blood. Receptors originate from a man aged 18 to 35 with active or convalescent COVID-19.

This chain connects TRBV6-5 to TRBJ2-5, with TRBD2 identical over 8 bases. The V segment lost 2 bases and the J segment 4 bases; nucleotides outside the gene matches: 3. Germline CDR1 reads MNHEY; CDR2 reads SVGAGI. The CDR3 consists of 14 residues. The CDR3 region has the DNA TGTGCCAGCAGTTACCTAGCGGGCGGAGAGACCCAGTACTTC. Translation gives CASSYLAGGETQYF.

The chain carries TRBV28 and TRBJ1-2; D is ambiguous. This CDR3 has 14 residues. Germline loops: CDR1 MDHEN, CDR2 SYDVKM. Between the trimmed V and J ends, which lost 5 bases and 5 bases, there was a span of 15 bases. Here the CDR3 reads CASSLEGSWYGYTF. For the CDR3, the DNA is TGTGCCAGCAGTCTAGAGGGCAGTTGGTATGGCTACACCTTC.

This sequence joins TRBV11-2 and TRBJ1-1; D is uncertain. CDR1 is SGHAT, CDR2 FQNNGV, per germline. Trimming removed 5 bases from V and 10 bases from J, with 20 bases in between. The CDR3 loop spans 14 amino acids. The CDR3 DNA sequence: TGTGCCAGCAGCCCACTACTTTCGGGTGCGGGAGCTTTCTTT. Amino acids: CASSPLLSGAGAFF.

The chain links TRBV10-1 to TRBJ2-3; 11 bases fit TRBD2. V lost 6 bases and J lost 1; bases outside the gene matches: 6. Germline-derived CDR1 and CDR2 are WNHNN and SYGVQD (reference sequence). This CDR3 region has 16 residues. CDR3 DNA: TGCGCCAGCAGCCTCACACTAGCGGGAGGCACAGATACGCAGTATTTT. Translated: CASSLTLAGGTDTQYF.

The chain joins TRBV5-4 to TRBJ2-1; D call uncertain. V dropped 4 bases and J dropped 6 bases, with 8 bases sitting between them. The CDR3 extends over 12 amino acids. CDR1 SGHNT and CDR2 YYREEE come from the germline V gene (reference sequence). The CDR3 sequence: CASSNLSNEQFF. The CDR3 bases are TGTGCCAGCAGCAACTTAAGCAATGAGCAGTTCTTC.

This clone appeared a few times. J is TRBJ2-7 and V is TRBV7-9; TRBD1 agrees at 8 bases. CDR3 length: 13 residues. The V gene end was trimmed by 6 bases and the J gene end by 5 bases; junction bases not matched to a gene: 6. The V gene's germline CDR1 is SEHNR and CDR2 FQNEAQ (reference sequence). CDR3 DNA sequence: TGTGCCAGCAGGGGACGGACAGGGAACGAGCAGTACTTC. Translating gives CASRGRTGNEQYF.

The rearrangement uses TRBV2 and TRBJ1-5, with 8 bases aligning to TRBD1. Germline CDR1 reads SNHLY; CDR2 reads FYNNEI. The CDR3 extends over 15 amino acids. V lost 4 bases and J lost 4; bases outside the gene matches: 6. The CDR3: CASSAGGAGNQPQHF. CDR3 DNA sequence: TGTGCCAGCAGTGCAGGGGGCGCGGGGAATCAGCCCCAGCATTTT. Based on the CDR3 plus reference TRBV2 and TRBJ1-5, the full variable domain is EPEVTQTPSHQVTQMGQEVILRCVPISNHLYFYWYRQILGQKVEFLVSFYNNEISEKSEIFDDQFSVERPDGSNFTLKIRSTKLEDSAMYFCASSAGGAGNQPQHFGDGTRLSIL.

A word on this clone: This CDR3 is also generated by other DNA sequences in the sample. The chain has TRBV5-6 and TRBJ1-2; possibly TRBD1 for D (6 bases). CDR3 length equals 12 residues. Trimming left V 4 bases short and J 3 bases short, with 7 bases between. CDR1 and CDR2 (germline): SGHDT, YYEEEE. The chain's CDR3 is CASSPGDYGYTF. The DNA for the CDR3 is TGTGCCAGCAGCCCAGGGGACTATGGCTACACCTTC.

The V call is TRBV5-4, the J call TRBJ2-7, with D possibly TRBD2 on 5 matching bases. This CDR3 spans 14 amino acids. V shed 0 bases and J shed 5 bases, with 12 bases lying between them. CDR1 and CDR2 from the germline V gene are SGHNT and YYREEE (reference sequence). CDR3 region: CASSLDRESHEQYF. CDR3 coding DNA: TGTGCCAGCAGCTTGGACCGGGAATCTCACGAGCAGTACTTC.

This clone came up a few times. This sequence joins TRBV19 and TRBJ1-5; D ambiguous. Germline CDR1 reads LNHDA; CDR2 reads SQIVND (reference sequence). CDR3 length: 14 residues. Trimming stripped 9 bases from V and 2 bases from J, with 14 bases between. CDR3 nucleotide sequence: TGTGCCAGGGTAAGAAGTAGAGGCAATCAGCCCCAGCATTTT. Translated, it gives CARVRSRGNQPQHF.

This chain connects TRBV10-3 to TRBJ1-6; no clear D. The CDR3 contains 15 residues. The germline V gene has CDR1 ENHRY and CDR2 SYGVKD. With 5 bases removed from V and 7 bases from J, the gap between germline ends came to 15 bases. CDR3 region: CAISSLREPNSPLHF. The CDR3 DNA reads TGTGCCATCAGTTCCTTAAGGGAGCCGAATTCACCCCTCCACTTT.

The chain links TRBV7-9 to TRBJ2-1; D gene unclear. V lost 1 base to trimming and J lost 5 bases, with 12 bases between them. This CDR3 is 15 amino acids long. In germline, CDR1 is SEHNR, CDR2 FQNEAQ (reference sequence). The chain's CDR3 is CASSLVARGDNEQFF. In DNA, the CDR3 is TGTGCCAGCAGCTTAGTGGCACGCGGCGACAATGAGCAGTTCTTC.

J is TRBJ2-3 and V is TRBV7-9, with a weak D call TRBD2 (6 bases). CDR1 and CDR2 from the germline V gene are SEHNR and FQNEAQ (reference sequence). The V gene lost 3 bases and the J gene lost 2 bases, with 9 bases spanning the gap. The CDR3 is 14 residues long. The CDR3 bases are TGTGCCAGCAGCTTCGGGGGTGACACAGATACGCAGTATTTT. Protein: CASSFGGDTDTQYF.

The gene calls are TRBV4-1 and TRBJ1-4; no definite D call. The germline V gene encodes CDR1 MGHRA and CDR2 YSYEKL. This CDR3 is built from 12 residues. The V end was cut by 2 bases, the J end by 8 bases, with 6 bases between. CDR3 nucleotide sequence: TGCGCCAGCAGCCAACCCCAGGAAAAACTGTTTTTT. Translating it yields CASSQPQEKLFF.

The chain carries TRBV4-1 and TRBJ1-5; D uncertain. The CDR3 totals 16 residues. Germline CDR1 is MGHRA and CDR2 is YSYEKL. V was trimmed by 0 bases and J by 7 bases, leaving 16 bases between them. This chain's CDR3 is CASSQDPSGSWQPQHF. Here the CDR3 DNA reads TGCGCCAGCAGCCAAGATCCATCGGGATCCTGGCAGCCCCAGCATTTT.

The V gene is TRBV12-5, the J gene TRBJ1-4; 11 bases line up with TRBD1. Trimming cost V 6 bases and J 7 bases; bases outside gene matches: 7. Germline V gene lookup returns CDR1 LGHNT and CDR2 FRNRAP. This CDR3 has 15 residues. The CDR3 loop is CASGTGQGAGEKLFF. For the CDR3, the DNA is TGTGCTAGTGGAACAGGACAGGGGGCGGGTGAAAAACTGTTTTTT.

This clone appeared once. The chain recombines TRBV25-1 with TRBJ2-7; D is undetermined. The CDR3 has 14 amino acids. The germline V and J ends were trimmed by 2 bases and 0 bases, with 8 bases remaining between them. Germline V gene sequence: CDR1 MGHDK, CDR2 SYGVNS. As DNA, the CDR3 is TGTGCCAGCAGTGAAGGCAGGCACTCCTACGAGCAGTACTTC. Translated, it gives CASSEGRHSYEQYF.

The rearrangement joins TRBV7-9 to TRBJ2-1; 8 nucleotides match TRBD2. V lost 1 base, J lost 6 bases, and 8 bases stayed unmatched. Per germline, CDR1 SEHNR and CDR2 FQNEAQ (reference sequence). This CDR3 has 16 residues. CDR3 nucleotides: TGTGCCAGCAGCTTAGGCGGCGGGAGGATATTCAATGAGCAGTTCTTC. It yields the protein CASSLGGGRIFNEQFF.

This clone occurred a few times. The chain is built from TRBV19 and TRBJ1-1; TRBD1 might be the D (5 bases). Looked up from germline, CDR1 is LNHDA and CDR2 is SQIVND (reference sequence). The germline V and J ends were trimmed by 5 bases and 7 bases, with 8 bases remaining between them. This CDR3 is 11 amino acids long. CDR3 residues: CASSFGGEAFF. Written as DNA, the CDR3 is TGTGCCAGTAGTTTCGGGGGTGAAGCTTTCTTT.

This clone was detected only a few times. J is TRBJ1-3 and V is TRBV29-1; 8 nucleotides align to TRBD1. After removal of 0 bases from V and 8 bases from J, the junction contained 6 bases not matched to a gene. Germline-derived CDR1 and CDR2 are SQVTM and ANQGSEA. The CDR3 has 14 residues. The CDR3 nucleotides read TGCAGCGTTGAAGAAGGGACAGGAGCGGACACCATATATTTT. Amino acid sequence: CSVEEGTGADTIYF.

This clone was picked up a small number of times. The chain recombines TRBV11-3 with TRBJ2-7; 10 bases are a match to TRBD1. Trimming at V came to 4 bases and at J to 2 bases, leaving 5 bases not matched to a gene. Germline CDR1 and CDR2: SGHNT and YENEEA. The CDR3 contains 15 residues. CDR3 sequence reads: CASSWGTGDTYEQYF. As DNA, the CDR3 is TGTGCCAGCAGCTGGGGGACAGGGGATACCTACGAGCAGTACTTC.

The chain recombines TRBV5-1 with TRBJ2-7; no firm D call. Germline values: CDR1 SGHRS, CDR2 YFSETQ. The germline V and J ends were trimmed by 3 bases and 5 bases, with 12 bases remaining between them. This CDR3 comprises 13 residues. The CDR3 loop is CASSSDNTNEQYF. The CDR3 DNA reads as TGCGCCAGCAGCTCAGATAACACTAACGAGCAGTACTTC.

This chain uses TRBV29-1 with TRBJ2-7, with 8 positions matching TRBD2. The CDR3 consists of 14 residues. Germline V gives CDR1 SQVTM, CDR2 ANQGSEA. V dropped 4 bases and J dropped 3; count of bases not matched to a gene: 8. The CDR3 here is CSVAGAGGGYEQYF. As DNA, the CDR3 is TGCAGCGTTGCCGGTGCGGGGGGCGGCTACGAGCAGTACTTC.

The rearrangement uses TRBV29-1 and TRBJ1-2; D is possibly TRBD1 (6 bases). Trimming cost V 3 bases and J 4 bases, with 18 bases left between them. The CDR3 sequence is 15 residues long. Germline V gene data show CDR1 as SQVTM and CDR2 as ANQGSEA. The CDR3 region is CSVDYSSGGFYGYTF. Written as DNA, the CDR3 is TGCAGCGTTGATTACTCATCGGGGGGCTTCTATGGCTACACCTTC.

The chain is built from TRBV19 and TRBJ2-3; 7 nucleotides align to TRBD1. V lost 9 bases to trimming and J lost 5 bases; unmatched junction nucleotides: 5. CDR3 length equals 12 residues. Germline loops: CDR1 LNHDA, CDR2 SQIVND (reference sequence). CDR3 sequence: CASNRGLDTQYF. DNA of the CDR3: TGTGCCAGCAACAGGGGCCTAGATACGCAGTATTTT. The whole variable domain, filled in from reference TRBV19 and TRBJ2-3, reads DGGITQSPKYLFRKEGQNVTLSCEQNLNHDAMYWYRQDPGQGLRLIYYSQIVNDFQKGDIAEGYSVSREKKESFPLTVTSAQKNPTAFYLCASNRGLDTQYFGPGTRLTVL.

The chain links TRBV4-1 to TRBJ2-1; D may be TRBD1 (5 bases). The CDR3 totals 13 residues. Germline V gives CDR1 MGHRA, CDR2 YSYEKL. V was pared by 4 bases and J by 9 bases, with 13 bases between. The CDR3 loop reads CASSLPGASEQFF. Here the CDR3 DNA reads TGCGCCAGCAGCCTTCCTGGGGCAAGTGAGCAGTTCTTC.

The chain has TRBV7-2 and TRBJ2-4, with 7 bases lining up with TRBD2. Germline V gives CDR1 SGHTA, CDR2 FQGNSA. Unmatched junction bases numbered 5, after V lost 3 bases and J lost 9 bases. The CDR3 has 13 residues. CDR3 amino acids: CASSFLSSGIQYF. DNA for the CDR3: TGTGCCAGCAGCTTCTTGTCTAGCGGCATTCAGTACTTC.

The chain carries TRBV9 and TRBJ2-1, with 11 bases lining up with TRBD2. The CDR3 covers 15 residues. CDR1 and CDR2 (germline): SGDLS, YYNGEE. The J segment lost 6 bases and the V segment lost 2 bases, leaving 4 bases of the junction unmatched. The CDR3 DNA sequence: TGTGCCAGCAGCGTCGGGACTAGCGGTGCCAATGAGCAGTTCTTC. It translates to CASSVGTSGANEQFF.